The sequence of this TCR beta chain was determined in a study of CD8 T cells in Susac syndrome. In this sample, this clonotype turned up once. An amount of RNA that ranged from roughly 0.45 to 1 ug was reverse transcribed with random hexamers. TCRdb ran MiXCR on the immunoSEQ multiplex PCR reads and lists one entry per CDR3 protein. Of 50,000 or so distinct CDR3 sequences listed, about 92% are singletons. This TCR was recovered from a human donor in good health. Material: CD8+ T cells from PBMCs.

The CDR3 region has the DNA TGTGCCAGCAGTTTACCCTTGGACAAGGAAGCTTTCTTT. It encodes CASSLPLDKEAFF. The chain is built from TRBV7-9 and TRBJ1-1; D possibly corresponds to TRBD1 (5 bases). V was clipped by 6 bases and J by 8 bases, with 16 bases between them. Germline assignment: CDR1 SEHNR and CDR2 FQNEAQ (reference sequence). CDR3 length: 13 residues.